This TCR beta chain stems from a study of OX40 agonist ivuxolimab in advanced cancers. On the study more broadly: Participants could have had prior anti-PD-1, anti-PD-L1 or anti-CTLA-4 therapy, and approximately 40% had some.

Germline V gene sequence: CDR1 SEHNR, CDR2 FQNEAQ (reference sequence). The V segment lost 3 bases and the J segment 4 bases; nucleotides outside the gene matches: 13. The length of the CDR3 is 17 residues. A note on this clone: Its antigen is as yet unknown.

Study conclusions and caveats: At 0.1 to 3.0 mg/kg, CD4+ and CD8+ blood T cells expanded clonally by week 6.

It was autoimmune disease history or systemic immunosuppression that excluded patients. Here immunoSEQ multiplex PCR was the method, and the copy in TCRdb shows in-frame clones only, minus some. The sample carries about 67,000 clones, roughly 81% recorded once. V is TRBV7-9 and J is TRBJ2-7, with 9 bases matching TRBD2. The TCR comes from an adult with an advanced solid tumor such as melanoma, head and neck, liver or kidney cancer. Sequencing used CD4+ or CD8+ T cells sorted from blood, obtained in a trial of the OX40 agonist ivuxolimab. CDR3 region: CASSFGIAGVKSYEQYF. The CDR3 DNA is TGTGCCAGCAGCTTCGGGATAGCGGGAGTGAAGTCGTACGAGCAGTACTTC.